The rows below give T cell receptor beta chains drawn from one sample of a study of blood T cell repertoires in COVID-19. Sequencing used immunoSEQ multiplex PCR; TCRdb keeps in-frame clones, though not all of them. The repertoire holds around 200,000 clones, roughly 80% seen once, with 10% in the top ten. The sample comprised peripheral blood. Receptors were obtained from a woman aged 80 or over with acute or convalescent COVID-19. CDR3s leave out the opening cysteine and the closing phenylalanine or tryptophan. D genes are given only for firm matches.

v_call: TRBV30
d_call: .
j_call: TRBJ2-5
cdr3_aa: AWSLGETQY

v_call: TRBV10-3
d_call: TRBD1
j_call: TRBJ2-7
cdr3_aa: AISERVGQGTSYEQY

v_call: TRBV5-1
d_call: .
j_call: TRBJ1-4
cdr3_aa: ASSLGDTRTNEKLF

v_call: TRBV30
d_call: .
j_call: TRBJ1-5
cdr3_aa: AWRTGDNQPQH

v_call: TRBV10-3
d_call: .
j_call: TRBJ1-1
cdr3_aa: AISERTLGSEAF

v_call: TRBV6-5
d_call: .
j_call: TRBJ1-5
cdr3_aa: ASGREGGNNQPQH

v_call: TRBV7-2
d_call: TRBD1
j_call: TRBJ1-5
cdr3_aa: ASSSPGQAYNQPQH

v_call: TRBV4-2
d_call: TRBD2
j_call: TRBJ2-1
cdr3_aa: ASSQDWAGGTYNEQF

v_call: TRBV2
d_call: TRBD1
j_call: TRBJ1-2
cdr3_aa: ASSKDRVPSNYGYT

v_call: TRBV29-1
d_call: TRBD1
j_call: TRBJ1-4
cdr3_aa: SVVPPGGTNEKLF

v_call: TRBV9
d_call: TRBD1
j_call: TRBJ1-3
cdr3_aa: ASSVEGGLSGNTIY

v_call: TRBV4-2
d_call: .
j_call: TRBJ1-1
cdr3_aa: ASSQESRRDTEAF

v_call: TRBV29-1
d_call: .
j_call: TRBJ2-1
cdr3_aa: SATAGYNEQF

v_call: TRBV2
d_call: TRBD1
j_call: TRBJ1-3
cdr3_aa: ASSVGGPGNTIY

v_call: TRBV11-3
d_call: TRBD1
j_call: TRBJ1-1
cdr3_aa: ASSFGQGADTEAF

v_call: TRBV7-2
d_call: TRBD2
j_call: TRBJ2-7
cdr3_aa: ASSLVGVSSGGSYEQY

v_call: TRBV5-4
d_call: .
j_call: TRBJ1-1
cdr3_aa: ASSQRIDSLRQVEAF

v_call: TRBV9
d_call: .
j_call: TRBJ2-7
cdr3_aa: ASSVDTATYEQY

v_call: TRBV23-1
d_call: TRBD2
j_call: TRBJ2-7
cdr3_aa: ASSGGDRSYEQY

v_call: TRBV14
d_call: TRBD2
j_call: TRBJ2-7
cdr3_aa: ASSQGLAVSYEQY

v_call: TRBV12-5
d_call: .
j_call: TRBJ1-1
cdr3_aa: ASGSQGGTEAF

v_call: TRBV7-9
d_call: TRBD1
j_call: TRBJ2-7
cdr3_aa: ASSLGFRDSYEQY

v_call: TRBV4-2
d_call: TRBD1
j_call: TRBJ2-1
cdr3_aa: ASSQGTGERYNEQF

v_call: TRBV2
d_call: TRBD1
j_call: TRBJ2-2
cdr3_aa: ASRVGTANTGELF

v_call: TRBV7-8
d_call: .
j_call: TRBJ1-5
cdr3_aa: ASSPMSNRFDQPQH

v_call: TRBV10-3
d_call: TRBD2
j_call: TRBJ2-3
cdr3_aa: AIRGGVEDTQY

v_call: TRBV5-8
d_call: .
j_call: TRBJ2-7
cdr3_aa: ASSLQGSYEQY

v_call: TRBV7-9
d_call: TRBD2
j_call: TRBJ2-7
cdr3_aa: ASSLETSGIGVSYEQY

v_call: TRBV28
d_call: TRBD1
j_call: TRBJ2-7
cdr3_aa: ASSFSRTGAYEQY

v_call: TRBV27
d_call: .
j_call: TRBJ2-7
cdr3_aa: ASSPRGLASGLLY

v_call: TRBV27
d_call: TRBD2
j_call: TRBJ2-1
cdr3_aa: ASSLGTSGEAAQF

v_call: TRBV5-1
d_call: TRBD1
j_call: TRBJ2-1
cdr3_aa: ASSLGDRGNEQF

v_call: TRBV4-1
d_call: .
j_call: TRBJ2-2
cdr3_aa: ASSQQDLFNTGELF

v_call: TRBV24-1
d_call: .
j_call: TRBJ1-1
cdr3_aa: ATSGRWNTEAF

v_call: TRBV27
d_call: .
j_call: TRBJ1-6
cdr3_aa: ASGRTNSPLH

v_call: TRBV4-2
d_call: TRBD1
j_call: TRBJ2-7
cdr3_aa: ASSQPTGNEQY

v_call: TRBV7-3
d_call: TRBD1
j_call: TRBJ2-7
cdr3_aa: ASSAGTGGEQY

v_call: TRBV12-5
d_call: .
j_call: TRBJ1-5
cdr3_aa: ASGLGQNRYRNQPQH

v_call: TRBV4-1
d_call: .
j_call: TRBJ2-5
cdr3_aa: ASSQDPRGRGETQY

v_call: TRBV5-1
d_call: TRBD2
j_call: TRBJ2-3
cdr3_aa: ASSLALAGGLTDTQY

v_call: TRBV4-2
d_call: .
j_call: TRBJ2-7
cdr3_aa: ASSQGGGNYEQY

v_call: TRBV5-1
d_call: TRBD1
j_call: TRBJ1-4
cdr3_aa: ASQGQGREKLF

v_call: TRBV5-1
d_call: .
j_call: TRBJ1-1
cdr3_aa: ASSTEGREGTEAF

v_call: TRBV11-3
d_call: TRBD1
j_call: TRBJ2-7
cdr3_aa: ASSLDAQGAYEQY

v_call: TRBV7-2
d_call: TRBD2
j_call: TRBJ2-3
cdr3_aa: ASSYGGEFTDTQY

v_call: TRBV20-1
d_call: .
j_call: TRBJ1-2
cdr3_aa: SASSGGYGYT

v_call: TRBV11-2
d_call: TRBD2
j_call: TRBJ2-3
cdr3_aa: ASSRRLAGEPTDTQY

v_call: TRBV30
d_call: .
j_call: TRBJ2-3
cdr3_aa: AWSSRRGGLYTDTQY

v_call: TRBV27
d_call: .
j_call: TRBJ1-6
cdr3_aa: ASSLSELYNSPLH

v_call: TRBV4-1
d_call: .
j_call: TRBJ1-4
cdr3_aa: ASSQGHSSTNEKLF